This T cell receptor beta chain was sequenced in a study of T-cell memory formation after mild COVID-19. The V gene's germline CDR1 is SGHVS and CDR2 FQNEAQ. V lost 2 bases to trimming and J lost 1 base, with 12 bases between them. The CDR3 is 15 residues long. From 5'RACE with constant-segment primers came TCR alpha and TCR beta cDNA libraries that carried sample barcodes and UMIs. One entry per CDR3 protein results from TCRdb running MiXCR on the 5' RACE reads. The sample carries tens of thousands of distinct CDR3 sequences, 14% recorded once. This clonotype was counted at least ten times. This receptor was obtained from an adult woman who had mild COVID-19 (a few samples of this study predate the infection). Cell type and time point are not known. The V call is TRBV7-8, the J call TRBJ2-7; D is unresolved. What was sequenced was PBMCs or a T cell subset sorted from them (not recorded which). The DNA for the CDR3 is TGTGCCAGCAGCTTACGGGCAGGCGAATCCTACGAGCAGTACTTC. Its translation: CASSLRAGESYEQYF. The whole variable domain, remainder taken from reference TRBV7-8 and TRBJ2-7, is GAGVSQSPRYKVAKRGQDVALRCDPISGHVSLFWYQQALGQGPEFLTYFQNEAQLDKSGLPSDRFFAERPEGSVSTLKIQRTQQEDSAVYLCASSLRAGESYEQYFGPGTRLTVT.